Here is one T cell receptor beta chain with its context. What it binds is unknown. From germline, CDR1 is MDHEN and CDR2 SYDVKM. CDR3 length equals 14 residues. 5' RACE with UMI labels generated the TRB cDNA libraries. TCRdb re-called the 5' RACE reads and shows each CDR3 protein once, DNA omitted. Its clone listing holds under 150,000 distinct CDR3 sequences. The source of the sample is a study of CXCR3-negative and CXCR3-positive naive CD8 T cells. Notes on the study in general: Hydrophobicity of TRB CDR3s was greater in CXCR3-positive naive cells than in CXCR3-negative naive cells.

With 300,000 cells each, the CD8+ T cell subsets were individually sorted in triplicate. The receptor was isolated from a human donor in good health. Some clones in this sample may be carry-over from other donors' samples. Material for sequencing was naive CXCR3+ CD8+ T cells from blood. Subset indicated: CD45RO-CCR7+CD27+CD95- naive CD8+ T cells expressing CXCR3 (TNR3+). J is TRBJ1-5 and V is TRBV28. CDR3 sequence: CASSSRRGYQPQHF. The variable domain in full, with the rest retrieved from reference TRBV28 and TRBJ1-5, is DVKVTQSSRYLVKRTGEKVFLECVQDMDHENMFWYRQDPGLGLRLIYFSYDVKMKEKGDIPEGYSVSREKKERFSLILESASTNQTSMYLCASSSRRGYQPQHFGDGTRLSIL.